The entry that follows covers one TCR beta chain sequence. This clone came up many times. What antigen it recognizes has not been identified. There are no base qualities to consult, and no much larger clone falls within one base. Other DNA sequences within the sample encode an identical CDR3. From the germline V gene, CDR1 is SGHRS and CDR2 is YFSETQ. V and J lose 2 bases and 5 bases, and a span of 7 bases separates them. There are 12 amino acids in the CDR3, from cysteine to phenylalanine inclusive. Only the CDR3 region is kept as DNA, spanning 36 bases read in frame from base 1. Participants in the prospective study were enrolled through a virtual design, were aged 18 to 89 years, and lived in approximately 25 United States geographic areas. Cohort assignment in the prospective study relied on participant-reported clinical history from a screening survey and a study questionnaire. Exposed participants had been in contact with someone with a PCR-confirmed or clinician-diagnosed COVID-19 case within 2 weeks of study entry. In the prospective study, mobile phlebotomists collected whole blood, serum and a nasopharyngeal or oropharyngeal swab from each participant. Prospective study participants could optionally give additional blood draws and questionnaires over an approximately two-month period. Prospective study blood samples were shipped either frozen or at room temperature before DNA extraction.

The sample originates from a study of blood T cell repertoires in COVID-19 (dated by TCRdb to about 2020). A note on the overall study: Collaborator samples came from the United States, Italy and Spain and covered acute and convalescent phases of COVID-19. The prospective study material was composed of cDNA or gDNA derived from T cells, B-cell-depleted T cells, or PBMCs. The dataset comprised deeply sampled blood TCRbeta repertoires from subjects exposed to, actively infected with, or recovered from COVID-19. A freely available public database, intended as a resource for researchers studying the immune response to SARS-CoV-2, is where the repertoires were released. Samples came from the ongoing ImmuneRACE study (first 160 participants) plus 1,254 subjects from 6 global collaborators. Nearly every sample came with metadata listing a de-identified subject ID, COVID-19 status, age in years and sex. HLA class I and class II types, where available, came from metadata supplied by the sample provider rather than from assay-based typing.

What the research found in general, with its limitations: Clinical and demographic metadata were provided uncurated, with the amount varying by source and participant.

The immunoSEQ Assay, a bias-controlled multiplex PCR, was used to amplify TCRbeta CDR3 regions from genomic DNA. In the paper's pipeline: The number of nucleated cells in each sample was estimated from the amplification of reference gene primers within the assay. Sequence reads were collapsed and filtered to measure the absolute abundance of every unique TCRbeta CDR3 rearrangement. For each sample, productive Simpson clonality was calculated as the square root of Simpson's diversity index across productive rearrangements. TCRdb holds this immuneACCESS table with in-frame rearrangements only. Some clones are missing; in checked studies, unresolved V genes explain under half, and the rest has no known cause. That table gives V, J and clone size, and the DNA gave D and trimming. This sample is represented by approximately 220,000 clones; around 82% of them were singletons. Clones ranked in the top ten supply approximately 4.9% of the sample.

The rearrangement joined TRBV5-1 to TRBJ2-5; a tentative D call is TRBD1 (6 bases match). Sequences were obtained from PBMCs or T cells enriched from blood (not recorded which). The origin of this receptor is a woman in her fifties or sixties who had been exposed to COVID-19. The CDR3 in this case is CASSLRGETQYF. Read as DNA, the sequence is TGCGCCAGCAGCTTAAGGGGGGAGACCCAGTACTTC.